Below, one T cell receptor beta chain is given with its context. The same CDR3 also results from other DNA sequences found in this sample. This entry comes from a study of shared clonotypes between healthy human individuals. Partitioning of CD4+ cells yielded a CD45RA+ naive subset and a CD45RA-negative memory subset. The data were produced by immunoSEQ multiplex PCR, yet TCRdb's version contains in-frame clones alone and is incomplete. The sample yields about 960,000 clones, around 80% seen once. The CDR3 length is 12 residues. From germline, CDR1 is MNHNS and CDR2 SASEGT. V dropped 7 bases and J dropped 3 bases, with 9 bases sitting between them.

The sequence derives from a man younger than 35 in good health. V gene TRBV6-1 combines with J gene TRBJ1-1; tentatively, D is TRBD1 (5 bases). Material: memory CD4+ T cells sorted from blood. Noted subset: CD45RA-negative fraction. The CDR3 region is CASTGTYTEAFF. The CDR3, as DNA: TGTGCCAGCACAGGGACCTACACTGAAGCTTTCTTT.